Following are 5 T cell receptor beta chains from one sample sequenced in a study of beta chain features in type 1 diabetes. The isolated RNA, all of it, was reverse transcribed, so expressed TCRB transcripts were what got sequenced. The table came from immunoSEQ multiplex PCR; TCRdb's copy has only in-frame clones and leaves some out. This sample has some 900,000 clones, with 15% to 20% found just once. The sample was naive CD4+ T cells from blood. The receptors come from a woman aged 18-29 years in good health.

This sequence joins TRBV14 and TRBJ2-1; no clear D gene. V was clipped by 2 bases and J by 6 bases, with 11 bases between them. The CDR3 has 14 amino acids. CDR1 is SGHDN and CDR2 is FVKESK in the germline V gene. CDR3 residues: CASSQQLVANEQFF. CDR3 coding DNA: TGTGCCAGCAGCCAACAGCTAGTAGCCAATGAGCAGTTCTTC.

The rearrangement joins TRBV7-2 to TRBJ2-5; the D gene is possibly TRBD1 (6 bases). The V end was cut by 5 bases, the J end by 4 bases, with 14 bases between. Germline CDR1 and CDR2: SGHTA and FQGNSA. The CDR3 is made up of 14 amino acids. The CDR3 spells CASSKDRAVETQYF. The CDR3 nucleotides read TGTGCCAGCAGCAAGGACAGAGCAGTAGAGACCCAGTACTTC.

The chain joins TRBV5-1 to TRBJ2-2, with D perhaps TRBD1 (5 bases). Germline V gene sequence: CDR1 SGHRS, CDR2 YFSETQ. Trimming pared 2 bases from V and 4 bases from J, leaving 6 bases between. The length of the CDR3 is 13 residues. CDR3 in amino acids: CASSFTGTGELFF. Here the CDR3 DNA reads TGCGCCAGCAGCTTCACAGGCACCGGGGAGCTGTTTTTT.

The chain employs TRBV11-2 and TRBJ1-4; D remains ambiguous. Germline assignment: CDR1 SGHAT and CDR2 FQNNGV. The CDR3 sequence is 16 residues long. V lost 1 base and J 5 bases, leaving 14 bases between the germline ends. The CDR3 loop reads CASSLVIRSHNEKLFF. The CDR3 bases are TGTGCCAGCAGCTTAGTCATCAGGAGCCACAATGAAAAACTGTTTTTT.

This clone was observed a handful of times. The V call is TRBV7-9, the J call TRBJ2-7; tentative D call: TRBD1 (5 bases). V was pared by 5 bases and J by 5 bases, with 13 bases between. Germline CDR1 reads SEHNR; CDR2 reads FQNEAQ (reference sequence). CDR3 length equals 13 residues. As DNA, the CDR3 is TGTGCCAGCAGCGGACATGGAACCGACGAGCAGTACTTC. It encodes CASSGHGTDEQYF.